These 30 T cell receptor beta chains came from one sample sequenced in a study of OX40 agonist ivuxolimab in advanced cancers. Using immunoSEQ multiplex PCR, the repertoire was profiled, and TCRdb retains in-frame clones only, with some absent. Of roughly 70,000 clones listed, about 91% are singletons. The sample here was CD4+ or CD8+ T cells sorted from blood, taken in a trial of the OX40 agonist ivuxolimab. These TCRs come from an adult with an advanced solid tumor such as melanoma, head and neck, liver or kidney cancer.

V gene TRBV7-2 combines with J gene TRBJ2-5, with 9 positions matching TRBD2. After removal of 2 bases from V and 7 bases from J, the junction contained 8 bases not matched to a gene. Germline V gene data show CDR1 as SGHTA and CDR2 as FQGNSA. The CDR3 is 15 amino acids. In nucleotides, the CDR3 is TGTGCCAGCAGCTTAACTAGCGGGTTGGGAGGGACCCAGTACTTC. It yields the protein CASSLTSGLGGTQYF. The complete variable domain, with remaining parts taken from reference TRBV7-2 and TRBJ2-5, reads GAGVSQSPSNKVTEKGKDVELRCDPISGHTALYWYRQSLGQGLEFLIYFQGNSAPDKSGLPSDRFSAERTGGSVSTLTIQRTQQEDSAVYLCASSLTSGLGGTQYFGPGTRLLVL.

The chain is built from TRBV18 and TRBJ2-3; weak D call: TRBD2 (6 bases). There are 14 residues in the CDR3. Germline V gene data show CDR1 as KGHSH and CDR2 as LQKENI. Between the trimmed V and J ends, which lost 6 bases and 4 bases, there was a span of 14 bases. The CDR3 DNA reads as TGTGCCAGCTCTGGGGAGGAGGGGTCAGATACGCAGTATTTT. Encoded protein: CASSGEEGSDTQYF.

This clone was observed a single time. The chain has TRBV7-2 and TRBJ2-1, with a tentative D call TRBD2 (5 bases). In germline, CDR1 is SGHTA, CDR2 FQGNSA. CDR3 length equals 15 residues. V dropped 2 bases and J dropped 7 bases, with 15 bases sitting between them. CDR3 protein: CASSLSGGLGNEQFF. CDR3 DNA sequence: TGTGCCAGCAGCTTATCGGGCGGACTGGGAAATGAGCAGTTCTTC.

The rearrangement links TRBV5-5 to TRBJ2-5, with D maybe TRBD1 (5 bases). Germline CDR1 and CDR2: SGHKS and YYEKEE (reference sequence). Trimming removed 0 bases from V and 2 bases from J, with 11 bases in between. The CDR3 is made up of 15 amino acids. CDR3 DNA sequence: TGTGCCAGCAGCTTGGTGGCAGGGCAGCAAGAGACCCAGTACTTC. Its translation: CASSLVAGQQETQYF.

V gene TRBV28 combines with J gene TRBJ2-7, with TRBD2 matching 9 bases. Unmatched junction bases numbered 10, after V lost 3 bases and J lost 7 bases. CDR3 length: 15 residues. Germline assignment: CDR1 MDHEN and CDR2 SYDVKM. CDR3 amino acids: CASSFPAGGPKEQYF. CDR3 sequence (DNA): TGTGCCAGCAGTTTTCCGGCGGGAGGGCCAAAAGAGCAGTACTTC.

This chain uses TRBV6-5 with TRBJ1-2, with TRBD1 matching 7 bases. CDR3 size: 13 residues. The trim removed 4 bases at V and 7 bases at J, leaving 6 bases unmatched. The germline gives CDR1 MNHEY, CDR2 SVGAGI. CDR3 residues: CASSSGTESGYTF. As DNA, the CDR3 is TGTGCCAGCAGTTCCGGGACAGAGAGTGGCTACACCTTC.

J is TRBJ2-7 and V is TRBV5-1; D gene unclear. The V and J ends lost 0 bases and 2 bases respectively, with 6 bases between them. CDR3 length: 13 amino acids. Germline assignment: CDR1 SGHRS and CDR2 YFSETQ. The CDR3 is CASSLDSPYEQYF. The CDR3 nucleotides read TGCGCCAGCAGCTTGGACAGCCCCTACGAGCAGTACTTC. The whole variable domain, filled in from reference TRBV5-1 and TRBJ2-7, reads KAGVTQTPRYLIKTRGQQVTLSCSPISGHRSVSWYQQTPGQGLQFLFEYFSETQRNKGNFPGRFSGRQFSNSRSEMNVSTLELGDSALYLCASSLDSPYEQYFGPGTRLTVT.

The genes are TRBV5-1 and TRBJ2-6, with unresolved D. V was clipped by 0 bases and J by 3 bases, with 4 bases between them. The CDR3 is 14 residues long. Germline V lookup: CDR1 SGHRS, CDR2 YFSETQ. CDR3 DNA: TGCGCCAGCAGCTTGGGGGATGGGGCCAACGTCCTGACTTTC. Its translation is CASSLGDGANVLTF.

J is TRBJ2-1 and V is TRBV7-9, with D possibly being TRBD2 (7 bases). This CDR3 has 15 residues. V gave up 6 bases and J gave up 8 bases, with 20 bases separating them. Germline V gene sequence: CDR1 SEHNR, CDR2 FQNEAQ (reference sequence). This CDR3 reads CASSPHGGPGDEQFF. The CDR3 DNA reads TGTGCCAGCAGTCCCCACGGGGGGCCGGGGGATGAGCAGTTCTTC.

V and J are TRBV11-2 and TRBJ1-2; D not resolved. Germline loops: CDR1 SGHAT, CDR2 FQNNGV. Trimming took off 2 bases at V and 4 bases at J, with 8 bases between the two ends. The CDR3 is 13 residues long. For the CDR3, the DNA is TGTGCCAGCAGCTTAAGACGGTTCTATGGCTACACCTTC. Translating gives CASSLRRFYGYTF.

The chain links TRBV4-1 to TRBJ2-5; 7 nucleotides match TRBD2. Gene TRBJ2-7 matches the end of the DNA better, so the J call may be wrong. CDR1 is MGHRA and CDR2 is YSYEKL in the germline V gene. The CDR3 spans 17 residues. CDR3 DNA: TGCGCCAGCAGCCCCCAGCCCGGGACTACCCTCCCCTACGAGCAGTACTTC. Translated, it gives CASSPQPGTTLPYEQYF.

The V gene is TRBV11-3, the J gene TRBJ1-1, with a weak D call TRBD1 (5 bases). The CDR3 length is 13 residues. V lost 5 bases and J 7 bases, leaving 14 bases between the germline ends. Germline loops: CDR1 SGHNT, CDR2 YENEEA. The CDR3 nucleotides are TGTGCCAGCAGCCCGGGACCGACCTATGAAGCTTTCTTT. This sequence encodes CASSPGPTYEAFF.

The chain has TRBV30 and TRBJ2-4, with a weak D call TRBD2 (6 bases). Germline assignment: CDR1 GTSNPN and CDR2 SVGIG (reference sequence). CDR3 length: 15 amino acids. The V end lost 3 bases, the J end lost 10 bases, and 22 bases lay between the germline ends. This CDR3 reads CAWRGGRGPGEIQYF. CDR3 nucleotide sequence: TGTGCCTGGAGGGGGGGTCGTGGCCCCGGAGAAATTCAGTACTTC. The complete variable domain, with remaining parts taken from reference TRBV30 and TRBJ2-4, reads SQTIHQWPATLVQPVGSPLSLECTVEGTSNPNLYWYRQAAGRGLQLLFYSVGIGQISSEVPQNLSASRPQDRQFILSSKKLLLSDSGFYLCAWRGGRGPGEIQYFGAGTRLSVL.

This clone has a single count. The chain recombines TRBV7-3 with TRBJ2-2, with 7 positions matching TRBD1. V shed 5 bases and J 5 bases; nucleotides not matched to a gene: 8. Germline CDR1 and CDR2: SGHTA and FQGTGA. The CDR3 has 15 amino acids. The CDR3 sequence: CASSLRQGGTGELFF. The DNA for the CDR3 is TGTGCCAGCAGCCTCCGACAGGGCGGTACCGGGGAGCTGTTTTTT.

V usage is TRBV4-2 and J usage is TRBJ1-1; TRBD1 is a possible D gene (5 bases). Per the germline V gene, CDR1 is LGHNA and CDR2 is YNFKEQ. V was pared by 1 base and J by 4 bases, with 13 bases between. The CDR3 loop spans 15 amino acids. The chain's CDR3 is CASSQVRAGGTEAFF. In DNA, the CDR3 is TGTGCCAGCAGCCAAGTAAGGGCGGGGGGCACTGAAGCTTTCTTT.

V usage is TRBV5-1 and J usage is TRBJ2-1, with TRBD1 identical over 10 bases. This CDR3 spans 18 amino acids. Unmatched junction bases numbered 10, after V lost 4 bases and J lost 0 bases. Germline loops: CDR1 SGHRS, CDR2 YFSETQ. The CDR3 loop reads CASSRRDRGYSSYNEQFF. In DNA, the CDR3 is TGCGCCAGCAGCCGCCGGGACAGGGGCTACAGCTCCTACAATGAGCAGTTCTTC.

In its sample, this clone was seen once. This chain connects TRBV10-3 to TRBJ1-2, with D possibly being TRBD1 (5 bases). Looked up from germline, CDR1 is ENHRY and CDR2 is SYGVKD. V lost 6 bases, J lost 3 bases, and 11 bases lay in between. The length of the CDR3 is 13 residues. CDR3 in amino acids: CAISEGNYYGYTF. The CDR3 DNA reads TGTGCCATCAGCGAGGGGAACTACTATGGCTACACCTTC.

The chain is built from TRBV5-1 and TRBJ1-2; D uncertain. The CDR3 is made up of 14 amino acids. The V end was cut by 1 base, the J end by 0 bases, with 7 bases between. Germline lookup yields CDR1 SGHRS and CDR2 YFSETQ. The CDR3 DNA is TGCGCCAGCAGCTTGACAGCAACTAACTATGGCTACACCTTC. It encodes CASSLTATNYGYTF.

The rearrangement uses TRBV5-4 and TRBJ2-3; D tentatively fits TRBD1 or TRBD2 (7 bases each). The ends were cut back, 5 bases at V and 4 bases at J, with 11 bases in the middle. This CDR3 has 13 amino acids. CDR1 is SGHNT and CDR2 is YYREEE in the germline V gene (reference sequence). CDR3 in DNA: TGTGCCAGCAGGACAGGGAGGGCAGATACGCAGTATTTT. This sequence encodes CASRTGRADTQYF.

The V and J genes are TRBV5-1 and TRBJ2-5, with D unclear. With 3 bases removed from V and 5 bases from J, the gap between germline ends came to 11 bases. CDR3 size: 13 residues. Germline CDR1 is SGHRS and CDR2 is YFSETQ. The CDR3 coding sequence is TGCGCCAGCAGCTGGGAAGAGTCGGAGACCCAGTACTTC. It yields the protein CASSWEESETQYF.

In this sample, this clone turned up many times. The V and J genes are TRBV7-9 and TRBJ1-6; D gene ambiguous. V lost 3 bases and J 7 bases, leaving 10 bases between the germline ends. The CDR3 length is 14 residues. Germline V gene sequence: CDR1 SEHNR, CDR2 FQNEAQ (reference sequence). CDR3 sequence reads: CASSFVPDNSPLHF. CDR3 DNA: TGTGCCAGCAGCTTCGTGCCGGACAATTCACCCCTCCACTTT.

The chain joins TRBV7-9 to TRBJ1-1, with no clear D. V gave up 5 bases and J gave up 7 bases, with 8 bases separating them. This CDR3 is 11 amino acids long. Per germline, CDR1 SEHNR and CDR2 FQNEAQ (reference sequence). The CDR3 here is CASSRTLEAFF. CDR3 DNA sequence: TGTGCCAGCAGCAGAACCCTTGAAGCTTTCTTT.

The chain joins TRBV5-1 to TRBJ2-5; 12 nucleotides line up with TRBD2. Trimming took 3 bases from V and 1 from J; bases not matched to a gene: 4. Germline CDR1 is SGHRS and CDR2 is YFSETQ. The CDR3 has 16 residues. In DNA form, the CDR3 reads TGCGCCAGCAGCTCCTGGACTAGCGGGGTCCAAGAGACCCAGTACTTC. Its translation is CASSSWTSGVQETQYF.

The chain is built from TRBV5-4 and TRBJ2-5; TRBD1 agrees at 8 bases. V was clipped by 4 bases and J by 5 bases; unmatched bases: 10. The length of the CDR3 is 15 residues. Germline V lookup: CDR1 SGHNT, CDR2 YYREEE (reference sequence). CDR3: CASSPRGQGGETQYF. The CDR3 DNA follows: TGTGCCAGCAGCCCCAGGGGGCAGGGCGGGGAGACCCAGTACTTC.

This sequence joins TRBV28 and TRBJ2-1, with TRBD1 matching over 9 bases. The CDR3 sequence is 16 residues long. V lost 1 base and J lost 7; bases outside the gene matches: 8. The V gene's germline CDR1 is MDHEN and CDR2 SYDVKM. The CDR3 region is CASSLSPRDRVNEQFF. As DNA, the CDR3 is TGTGCCAGCAGTTTATCGCCTCGGGACAGGGTGAATGAGCAGTTCTTC. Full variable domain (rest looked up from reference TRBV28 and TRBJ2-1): DVKVTQSSRYLVKRTGEKVFLECVQDMDHENMFWYRQDPGLGLRLIYFSYDVKMKEKGDIPEGYSVSREKKERFSLILESASTNQTSMYLCASSLSPRDRVNEQFFGPGTRLTVL.

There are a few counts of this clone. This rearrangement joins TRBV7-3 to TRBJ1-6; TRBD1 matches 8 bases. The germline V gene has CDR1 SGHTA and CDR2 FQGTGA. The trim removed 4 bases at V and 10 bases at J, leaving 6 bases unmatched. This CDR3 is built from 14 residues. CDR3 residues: CASSSTGESSPLHF. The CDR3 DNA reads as TGTGCCAGCAGCTCGACAGGGGAAAGCTCACCCCTCCACTTT.

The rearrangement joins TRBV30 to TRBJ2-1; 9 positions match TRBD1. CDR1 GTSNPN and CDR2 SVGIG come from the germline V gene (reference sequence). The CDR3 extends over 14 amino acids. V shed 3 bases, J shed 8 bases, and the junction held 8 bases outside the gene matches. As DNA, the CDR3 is TGTGCCTGGAGATATGGGACAGGGTGGCATGAGCAGTTCTTC. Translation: CAWRYGTGWHEQFF. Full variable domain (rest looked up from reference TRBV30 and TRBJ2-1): SQTIHQWPATLVQPVGSPLSLECTVEGTSNPNLYWYRQAAGRGLQLLFYSVGIGQISSEVPQNLSASRPQDRQFILSSKKLLLSDSGFYLCAWRYGTGWHEQFFGPGTRLTVL.

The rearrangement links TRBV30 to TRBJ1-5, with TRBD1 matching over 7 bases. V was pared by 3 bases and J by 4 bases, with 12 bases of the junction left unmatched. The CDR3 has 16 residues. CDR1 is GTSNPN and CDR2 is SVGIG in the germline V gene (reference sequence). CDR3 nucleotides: TGTGCCTGGAGCGAACCCGGGACAGCGATGAATCAGCCCCAGCATTTT. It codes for CAWSEPGTAMNQPQHF.

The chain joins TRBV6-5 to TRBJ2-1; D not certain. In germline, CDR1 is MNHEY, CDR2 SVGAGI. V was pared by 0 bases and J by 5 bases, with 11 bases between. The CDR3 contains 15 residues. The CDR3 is CASSYSGVIDNEQFF. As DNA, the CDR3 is TGTGCCAGCAGTTACTCTGGGGTCATAGACAATGAGCAGTTCTTC.

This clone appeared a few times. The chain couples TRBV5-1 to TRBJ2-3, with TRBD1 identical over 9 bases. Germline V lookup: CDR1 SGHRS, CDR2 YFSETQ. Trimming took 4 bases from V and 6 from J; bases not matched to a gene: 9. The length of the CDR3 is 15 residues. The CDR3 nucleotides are TGCGCCAGCAGCCCCGGGACAGGGATAGAGGATACGCAGTATTTT. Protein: CASSPGTGIEDTQYF.